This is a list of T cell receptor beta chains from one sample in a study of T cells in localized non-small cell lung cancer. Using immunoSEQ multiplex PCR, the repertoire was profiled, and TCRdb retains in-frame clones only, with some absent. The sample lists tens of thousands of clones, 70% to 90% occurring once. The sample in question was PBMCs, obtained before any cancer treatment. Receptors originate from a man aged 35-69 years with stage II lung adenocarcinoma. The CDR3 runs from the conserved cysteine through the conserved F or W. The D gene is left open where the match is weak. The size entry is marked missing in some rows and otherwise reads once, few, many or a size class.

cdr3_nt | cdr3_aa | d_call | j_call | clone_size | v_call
TGTGCCAGCAGTTTAGGGGGGCGCCAGGAGACCCAGTACTTC | CASSLGGRQETQYF | NA | TRBJ2-5 | once | TRBV27
TGTGCCAGCAGTTACTCGGCCAGTCCACAAGACACTGAAGCTTTCTTT | CASSYSASPQDTEAFF | NA | TRBJ1-1 | NA | TRBV6-5
TGTGCCAGCAGCCAGACAGGGTTAGTAAATGAGCAGTTCTTC | CASSQTGLVNEQFF | TRBD1 | TRBJ2-1 | NA | TRBV7-2
TGTGCCAGCAGTTACGGGGTAAGGTCCTACGAGCAGTACTTC | CASSYGVRSYEQYF | NA | TRBJ2-7 | NA | TRBV6-5
TGTGCCAGCAGCTTAGGGACTACTGGTTCCTACGAGCAGTACTTC | CASSLGTTGSYEQYF | NA | TRBJ2-7 | few | TRBV7-2
TGTGCCTGGAGTGCACAGGGGGGGAATCAGCCCCAGCATTTT | CAWSAQGGNQPQHF | TRBD1 | TRBJ1-5 | once | TRBV30
TGTGCCTGGAGTGTACCAGGACAGGGGGGTACTGAAGCTTTCTTT | CAWSVPGQGGTEAFF | TRBD1 | TRBJ1-1 | NA | TRBV30
TGTGCCAGCAGTCCCGGGGACAACAATCAGCCCCAGCATTTT | CASSPGDNNQPQHF | NA | TRBJ1-5 | NA | TRBV6-5
TGTGCCAGCAGTTCCGGACAGGGGGCGTTCACTGAAGCTTTCTTT | CASSSGQGAFTEAFF | TRBD1 | TRBJ1-1 | NA | TRBV6-5
TGCGCCAGCAGCTTGGGACTAGCGGGGGTCACAGATACGCAGTATTTT | CASSLGLAGVTDTQYF | TRBD2 | TRBJ2-3 | NA | TRBV5-1
TGTGCCAGCAGTCGAGGGAGCACAGATACGCAGTATTTT | CASSRGSTDTQYF | NA | TRBJ2-3 | NA | TRBV11-2
TGCGCCAGCAGCGAGCGGGGACCGAACACCGGGGAGCTGTTTTTT | CASSERGPNTGELFF | TRBD2 | TRBJ2-2 | NA | TRBV5-1
TGTGCCAGCAGTATACAGGGGAGAGGGCTATACTTC | CASSIQGRGLYF | TRBD1 | TRBJ2-7 | few | TRBV28
TGTGCCTGGAGTGTACTGGGGGAGACCCAGTACTTC | CAWSVLGETQYF | NA | TRBJ2-5 | NA | TRBV30
TGTGCCAGCAGTGCCGGACTAGCGGGACCGGATACGCAGTATTTT | CASSAGLAGPDTQYF | TRBD2 | TRBJ2-3 | NA | TRBV6-1
TGCGCCAGCAGCTTGGGACAGGGGAAGAATCAGCCCCAGCATTTT | CASSLGQGKNQPQHF | TRBD1 | TRBJ1-5 | NA | TRBV5-1